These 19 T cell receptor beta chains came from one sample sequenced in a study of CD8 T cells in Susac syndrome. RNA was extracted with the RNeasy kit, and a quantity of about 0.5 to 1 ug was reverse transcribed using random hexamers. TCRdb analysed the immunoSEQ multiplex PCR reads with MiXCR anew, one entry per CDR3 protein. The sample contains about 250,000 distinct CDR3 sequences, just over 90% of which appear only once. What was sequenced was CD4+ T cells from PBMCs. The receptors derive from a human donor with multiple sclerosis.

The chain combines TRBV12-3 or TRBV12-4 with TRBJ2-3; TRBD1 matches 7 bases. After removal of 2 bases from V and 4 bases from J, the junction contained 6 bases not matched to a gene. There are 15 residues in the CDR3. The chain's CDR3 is CASSLRQGMADTQYF. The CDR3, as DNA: TGTGCCAGCAGTTTACGACAGGGAATGGCAGATACGCAGTATTTT.

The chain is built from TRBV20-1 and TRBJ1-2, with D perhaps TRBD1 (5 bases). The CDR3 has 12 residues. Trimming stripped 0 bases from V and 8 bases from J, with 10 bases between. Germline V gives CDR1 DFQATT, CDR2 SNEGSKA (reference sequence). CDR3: CSARDPGDGYTF. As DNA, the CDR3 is TGCAGTGCTAGAGATCCCGGGGACGGCTACACCTTC.

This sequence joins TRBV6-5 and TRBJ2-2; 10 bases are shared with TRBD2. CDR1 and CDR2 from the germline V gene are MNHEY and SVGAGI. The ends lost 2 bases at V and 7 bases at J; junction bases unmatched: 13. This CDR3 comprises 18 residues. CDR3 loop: CASSYGRGTSGAVGELFF. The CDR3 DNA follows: TGTGCCAGCAGTTACGGCCGGGGAACTAGCGGGGCTGTCGGGGAGCTGTTTTTT.

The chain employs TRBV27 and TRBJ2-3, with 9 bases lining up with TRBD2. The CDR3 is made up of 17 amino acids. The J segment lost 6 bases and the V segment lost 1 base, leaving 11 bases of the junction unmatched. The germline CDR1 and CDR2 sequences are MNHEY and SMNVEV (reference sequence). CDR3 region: CASSLYLAGSSLDTQYF. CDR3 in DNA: TGTGCCAGCAGTTTATATCTAGCGGGGAGCTCTTTGGATACGCAGTATTTT.

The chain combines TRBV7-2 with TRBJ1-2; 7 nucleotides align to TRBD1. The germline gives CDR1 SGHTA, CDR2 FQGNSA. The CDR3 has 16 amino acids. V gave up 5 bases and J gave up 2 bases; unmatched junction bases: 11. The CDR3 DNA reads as TGTGCCAGCAGCACCCGCCCGGGACAGCTAAACTATGGCTACACCTTC. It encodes CASSTRPGQLNYGYTF.

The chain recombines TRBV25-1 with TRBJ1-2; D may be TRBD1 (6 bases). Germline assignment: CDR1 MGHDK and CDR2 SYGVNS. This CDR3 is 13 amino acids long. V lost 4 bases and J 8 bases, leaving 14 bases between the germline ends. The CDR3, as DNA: TGTGCCAGCAGTGTCCAGGGGTCGCGGGGCTACACCTTC. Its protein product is CASSVQGSRGYTF.

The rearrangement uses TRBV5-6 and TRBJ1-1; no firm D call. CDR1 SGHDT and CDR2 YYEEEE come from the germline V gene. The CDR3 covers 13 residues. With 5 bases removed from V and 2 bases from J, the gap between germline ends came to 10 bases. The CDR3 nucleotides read TGTGCCAGCAGACCTGGACTCAACACTGAAGCTTTCTTT. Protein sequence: CASRPGLNTEAFF.

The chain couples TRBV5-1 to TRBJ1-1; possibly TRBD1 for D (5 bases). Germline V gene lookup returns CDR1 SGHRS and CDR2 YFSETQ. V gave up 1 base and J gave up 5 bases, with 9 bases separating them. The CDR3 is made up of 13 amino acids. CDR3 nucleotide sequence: TGCGCCAGCAGCTTGACTCGGGGGACTGAAGCTTTCTTT. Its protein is CASSLTRGTEAFF.

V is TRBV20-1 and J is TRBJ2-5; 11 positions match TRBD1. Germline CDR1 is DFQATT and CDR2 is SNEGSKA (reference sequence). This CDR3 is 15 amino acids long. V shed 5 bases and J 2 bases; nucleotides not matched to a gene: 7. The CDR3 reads CSAGGTGGLQETQYF. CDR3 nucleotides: TGCAGTGCTGGTGGGACAGGGGGTCTTCAAGAGACCCAGTACTTC.

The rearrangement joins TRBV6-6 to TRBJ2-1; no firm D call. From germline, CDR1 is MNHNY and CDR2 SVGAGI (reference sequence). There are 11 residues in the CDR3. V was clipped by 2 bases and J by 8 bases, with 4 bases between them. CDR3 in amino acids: CASSYLDEQFF. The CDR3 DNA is TGTGCCAGCAGTTACCTCGATGAGCAGTTCTTC.

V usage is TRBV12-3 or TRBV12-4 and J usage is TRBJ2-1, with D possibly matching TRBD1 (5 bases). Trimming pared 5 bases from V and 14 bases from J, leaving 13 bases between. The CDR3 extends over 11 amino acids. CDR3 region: CASSPGHLEFF. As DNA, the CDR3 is TGTGCCAGCAGTCCCGGACATTTGGAGTTCTTC.

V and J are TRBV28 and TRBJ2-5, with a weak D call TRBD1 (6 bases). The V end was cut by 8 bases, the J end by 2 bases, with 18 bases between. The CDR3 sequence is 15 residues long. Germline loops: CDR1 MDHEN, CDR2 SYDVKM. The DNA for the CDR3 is TGTGCCAGCGCCACCCGGGCGAGGGGGCAAGAGACCCAGTACTTC. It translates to CASATRARGQETQYF.

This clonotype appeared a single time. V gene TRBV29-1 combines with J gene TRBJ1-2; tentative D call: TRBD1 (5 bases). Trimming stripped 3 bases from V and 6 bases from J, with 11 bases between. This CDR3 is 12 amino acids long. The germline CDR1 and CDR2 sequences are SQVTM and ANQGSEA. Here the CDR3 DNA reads TGCAGCGTTGAGAAGGGGAGCCATGGCTACACCTTC. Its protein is CSVEKGSHGYTF.

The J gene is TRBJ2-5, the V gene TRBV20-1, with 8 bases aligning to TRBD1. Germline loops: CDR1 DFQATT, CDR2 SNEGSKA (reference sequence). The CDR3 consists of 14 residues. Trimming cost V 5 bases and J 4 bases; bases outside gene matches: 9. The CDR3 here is CSADTGQVPETQYF. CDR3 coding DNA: TGCAGTGCTGATACGGGACAGGTCCCAGAGACCCAGTACTTC.

The chain's CDR3 is CASSLGGGGGSGNIQYF. The CDR3 DNA follows: TGTGCCAGCAGCTTAGGGGGAGGCGGAGGGTCAGGAAACATTCAGTACTTC. The chain employs TRBV11-3 and TRBJ2-4, with D perhaps matching TRBD2 (6 bases). CDR1 is SGHNT, CDR2 YENEEA, per germline. The CDR3 length is 17 residues. V was shortened by 1 base and J by 6 bases, with 19 bases between the two germline ends.

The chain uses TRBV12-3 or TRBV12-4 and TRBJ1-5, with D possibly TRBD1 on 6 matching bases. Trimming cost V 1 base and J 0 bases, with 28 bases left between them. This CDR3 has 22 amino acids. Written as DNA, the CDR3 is TGTGCCAGCAGTTTAGGGCGCAGGGGCGTGCTGTCCCTGGCCCGTAGCAATCAGCCCCAGCATTTT. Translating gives CASSLGRRGVLSLARSNQPQHF.

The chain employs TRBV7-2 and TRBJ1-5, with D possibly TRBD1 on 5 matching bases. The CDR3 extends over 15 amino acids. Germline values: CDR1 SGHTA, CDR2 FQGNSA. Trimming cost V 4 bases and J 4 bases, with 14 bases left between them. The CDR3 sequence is CASSWGGIGNQPQHF. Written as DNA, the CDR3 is TGTGCCAGCAGCTGGGGGGGGATTGGGAATCAGCCCCAGCATTTT. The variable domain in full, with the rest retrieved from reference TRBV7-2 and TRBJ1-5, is GAGVSQSPSNKVTEKGKDVELRCDPISGHTALYWYRQSLGQGLEFLIYFQGNSAPDKSGLPSDRFSAERTGGSVSTLTIQRTQQEDSAVYLCASSWGGIGNQPQHFGDGTRLSIL.

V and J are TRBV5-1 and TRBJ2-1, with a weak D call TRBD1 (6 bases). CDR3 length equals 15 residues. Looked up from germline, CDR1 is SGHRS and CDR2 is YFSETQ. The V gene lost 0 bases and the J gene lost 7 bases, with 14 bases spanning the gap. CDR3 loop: CASSLGGTIKNEQFF. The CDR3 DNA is TGCGCCAGCAGCTTGGGAGGGACAATAAAAAATGAGCAGTTCTTC.

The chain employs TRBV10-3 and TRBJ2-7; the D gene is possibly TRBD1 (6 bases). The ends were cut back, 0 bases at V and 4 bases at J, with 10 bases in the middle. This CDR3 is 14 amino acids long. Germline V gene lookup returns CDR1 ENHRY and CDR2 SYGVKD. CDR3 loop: CAISESPGQYEQYV. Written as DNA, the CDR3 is TGTGCCATCAGTGAGTCTCCCGGACAGTACGAGCAGTACGTC.